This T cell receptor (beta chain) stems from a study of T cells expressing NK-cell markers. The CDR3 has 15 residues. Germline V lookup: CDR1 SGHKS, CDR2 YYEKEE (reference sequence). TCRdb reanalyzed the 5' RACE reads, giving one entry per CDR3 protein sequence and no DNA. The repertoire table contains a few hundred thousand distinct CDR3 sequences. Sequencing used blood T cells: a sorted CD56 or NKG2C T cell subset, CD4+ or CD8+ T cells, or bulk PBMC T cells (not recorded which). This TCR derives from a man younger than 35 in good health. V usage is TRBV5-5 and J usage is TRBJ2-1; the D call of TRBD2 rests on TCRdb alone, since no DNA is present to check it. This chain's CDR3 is CASSLTSGLYNEQFF.